A selection of T cell receptor beta chains follows, all from one sample in a study of Ad26.COV2.S vaccination and SARS-CoV-2 variants. Using immunoSEQ multiplex PCR, the repertoire was profiled, and TCRdb retains in-frame clones only, with some absent. The repertoire holds about 280,000 clones, with about 89% as singletons. The starting material was peripheral blood, obtained in a trial of Ad26.COV2.S vaccine versus placebo. The receptors derive from a person aged 18-65 years who received the Ad26.COV2.S COVID-19 vaccine or a placebo. Both conserved end residues are part of each CDR3. A D gene is named only where the DNA matches it firmly. Size is stated for part of the rows, as once, few or many counts, or as a class when the clone is expanded.

TRBJ2-3	.	TRBV5-1	TRBD2	TGCGCCAGCAGACCGACAGCGGGGGGGCTCACAGATACGCAGTATTTT	CASRPTAGGLTDTQYF
TRBJ2-2	.	TRBV29-1	TRBD1	TGCAGCGTAGCAGGGGGTGGGGAGCTGTTTTTT	CSVAGGGELFF
TRBJ2-7	once	TRBV3-1/TRBV3-2	.	TGTGCCAGCAGCCACCAAGTCTCCTACGAGCAGTACTTC	CASSHQVSYEQYF
TRBJ2-7	.	TRBV18	.	TGTGCCAGCTCACCTGAGACAGGATCGACCTACGAGCAGTACTTC	CASSPETGSTYEQYF
TRBJ2-3	few	TRBV4-2	TRBD2	TGTGCCAGCAGCCAAGATAGCCGGGAGGGCCGAGATACGCAGTATTTT	CASSQDSREGRDTQYF
TRBJ2-2	.	TRBV20-1	.	TGCAGTGCTTCCCGGGACCGGGAGCTGTTTTTT	CSASRDRELFF
TRBJ1-2	.	TRBV19	.	TGTGCCAGTAGTAAGGGCGGTGGCTACACCTTC	CASSKGGGYTF
TRBJ1-6	.	TRBV30	.	TGTGCCTGGAGACCGGACAGTTATAATTCACCCCTCCACTTT	CAWRPDSYNSPLHF
TRBJ1-1	.	TRBV28	.	TGTGCCAGCAGTTTTCCGGGAGTGGGCACTGAAGCTTTCTTT	CASSFPGVGTEAFF
TRBJ1-2	once	TRBV5-1	TRBD1	TGCGCCAGCAGTCGCAATCCGGGACAGGACTATGGCTACACCTTC	CASSRNPGQDYGYTF
TRBJ2-2	.	TRBV12-5	.	TGTGCTAGTGGTTTGGACGCCCAGCGGTCCCCCGGGGAGCTGTTTTTT	CASGLDAQRSPGELFF
TRBJ2-3	.	TRBV6-2/TRBV6-3	.	TGTGCCAGCAGTGAGGACTTCACAGATACGCAGTATTTT	CASSEDFTDTQYF
TRBJ1-1	.	TRBV27	TRBD1	TGTGCCACCCGACTCAGGGGGTTGAACACTGAAGCTTTCTTT	CATRLRGLNTEAFF
TRBJ2-5	.	TRBV5-1	.	TGCGCCAGCAGATTTCGGGCAGACGGAGGGGAGACCCAGTACTTC	CASRFRADGGETQYF
TRBJ2-3	.	TRBV11-2	TRBD1	TGTGCCAGCAGCTCCGGGACAGGGGTCACAGATACGCAGTATTTT	CASSSGTGVTDTQYF
TRBJ1-1	few	TRBV12-5	.	TGTGCTAGTGGGGGAACAGGGTCCAGCTTGAACACTGAAGCTTTCTTT	CASGGTGSSLNTEAFF
TRBJ1-1	.	TRBV5-1	TRBD1	TGCGCCAGCAGCCAGGACAGGGGGCGCGCAGCTTTCTTT	CASSQDRGRAAFF
TRBJ2-7	.	TRBV6-5	TRBD2	TGTGCCAGCAGTCAGACTAGCGGGGTCACCTACGAGCAGTACTTC	CASSQTSGVTYEQYF
TRBJ2-2	.	TRBV10-1	.	TGCGCCATCAATTGGACAGTGAACACCGGGGAGCTGTTTTTT	CAINWTVNTGELFF
TRBJ1-6	.	TRBV6-1	.	TGTGCCAGCAGTGAAGGGGCAGGGATGAATTCACCCCTCCACTTT	CASSEGAGMNSPLHF